These 7 T cell receptor beta chains originate from one sample sequenced in a study of a mutant IDH1 vaccine in newly diagnosed glioma. The antigens for these receptors are not known. Clones were sequenced by immunoSEQ multiplex PCR, and TCRdb holds only the in-frame ones, with some missing. The sample shows about 58,000 clones, around 80% of them seen only once. Described time point: week 5, during vaccination. Topical imiquimod was applied with each vaccine dose, which held 300 ug of mutant IDH1 20-mer peptide. The starting material was PBMCs, obtained from a glioma patient whose treatment included an IDH1 peptide vaccine. These receptors all come from a woman between 45 and 65 years old with glioma.

The rearrangement joins TRBV7-2 to TRBJ2-3; 7 bases are shared with TRBD1. Germline V gives CDR1 SGHTA, CDR2 FQGNSA. The CDR3 contains 17 residues. The V and J ends lost 5 bases and 1 base, in that order; junction bases with no gene match: 12. The DNA of the CDR3 is TGTGCCAGCAGCCGACATAGACAGGGTGTGGGCACAGATACGCAGTATTTT. This sequence encodes CASSRHRQGVGTDTQYF.

This chain links TRBV14 with TRBJ2-5; 8 positions agree with TRBD2. The CDR3 totals 15 residues. V was pared by 1 base and J by 5 bases, with 6 bases of the junction left unmatched. Germline V gene sequence: CDR1 SGHDN, CDR2 FVKESK. CDR3 region: CASSQGLARLETQYF. The DNA of the CDR3 is TGTGCCAGCAGCCAAGGACTAGCGCGTTTGGAGACCCAGTACTTC.

This rearrangement joins TRBV25-1 to TRBJ1-3; tentatively, D is TRBD1 (5 bases). There are 14 residues in the CDR3. Germline CDR1 reads MGHDK; CDR2 reads SYGVNS. Trimming stripped 5 bases from V and 2 bases from J, with 10 bases between. The CDR3 nucleotides read TGTGCCAGCAGTCCCGCAGGGACTGGAAACACCATATATTTT. Encoded protein: CASSPAGTGNTIYF.

This chain uses TRBV7-3 with TRBJ1-2; maybe TRBD1 (5 bases). The CDR3 has 13 residues. V was clipped by 0 bases and J by 8 bases, with 10 bases between them. CDR1 is SGHTA and CDR2 is FQGTGA in the germline V gene. The CDR3: CASSLTSGSGYTF. The CDR3 nucleotides are TGTGCCAGCAGCTTAACATCAGGGAGCGGCTACACCTTC.

The CDR3 DNA follows: TGTGCCAGCGGGACAGGTCCGAAGCCCCAGCATTTT. It encodes CASGTGPKPQHF. The V call is TRBV7-9, the J call TRBJ1-5, with 8 bases matching TRBD1. The germline V gene has CDR1 SEHNR and CDR2 FQNEAQ (reference sequence). The length of the CDR3 is 12 residues. Trimming removed 8 bases from V and 8 bases from J; junction bases left unmatched: 5.

The gene calls are TRBV19 and TRBJ2-7; maybe TRBD1 (5 bases). The CDR3 loop spans 14 amino acids. The V gene's germline CDR1 is LNHDA and CDR2 SQIVND (reference sequence). V lost 3 bases, J lost 0 bases, and 9 bases lay in between. The CDR3 nucleotides read TGTGCCAGTAGTATGCAGGGCAACTCCTACGAGCAGTACTTC. Translation: CASSMQGNSYEQYF.

This sequence joins TRBV5-1 and TRBJ2-5, with 9 bases that match TRBD2. The V and J ends lost 4 bases and 4 bases, in that order; junction bases with no gene match: 8. Germline lookup yields CDR1 SGHRS and CDR2 YFSETQ. This CDR3 region has 15 residues. CDR3 bases: TGCGCCAGCAGCGGGGGACTAGCTCAGTCAGAGACCCAGTACTTC. This codes for CASSGGLAQSETQYF. The variable domain in full, with the rest retrieved from reference TRBV5-1 and TRBJ2-5, is KAGVTQTPRYLIKTRGQQVTLSCSPISGHRSVSWYQQTPGQGLQFLFEYFSETQRNKGNFPGRFSGRQFSNSRSEMNVSTLELGDSALYLCASSGGLAQSETQYFGPGTRLLVL.